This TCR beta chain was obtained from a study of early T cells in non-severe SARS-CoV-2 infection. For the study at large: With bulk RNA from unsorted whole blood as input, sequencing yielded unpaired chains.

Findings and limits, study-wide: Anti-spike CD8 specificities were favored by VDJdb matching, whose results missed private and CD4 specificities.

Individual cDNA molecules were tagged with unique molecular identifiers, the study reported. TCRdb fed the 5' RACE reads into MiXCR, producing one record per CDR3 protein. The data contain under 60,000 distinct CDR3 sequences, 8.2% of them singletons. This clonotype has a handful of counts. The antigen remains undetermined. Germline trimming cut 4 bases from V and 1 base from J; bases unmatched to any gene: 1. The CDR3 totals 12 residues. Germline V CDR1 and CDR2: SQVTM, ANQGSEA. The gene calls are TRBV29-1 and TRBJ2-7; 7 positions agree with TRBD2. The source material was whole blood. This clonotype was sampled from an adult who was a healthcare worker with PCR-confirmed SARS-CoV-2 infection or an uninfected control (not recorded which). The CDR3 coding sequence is TGCAGCGTTGGGGGACTATCCTACGAGCAGTACTTC. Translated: CSVGGLSYEQYF.